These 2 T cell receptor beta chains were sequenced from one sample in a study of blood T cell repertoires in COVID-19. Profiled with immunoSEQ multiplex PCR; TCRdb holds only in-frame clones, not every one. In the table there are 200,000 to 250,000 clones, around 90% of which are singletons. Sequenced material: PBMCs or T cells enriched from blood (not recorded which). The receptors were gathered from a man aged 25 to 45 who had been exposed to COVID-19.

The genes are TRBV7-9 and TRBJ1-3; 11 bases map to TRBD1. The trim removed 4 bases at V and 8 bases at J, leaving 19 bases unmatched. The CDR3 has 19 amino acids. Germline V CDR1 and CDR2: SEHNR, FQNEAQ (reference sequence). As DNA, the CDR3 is TGTGCCAGCAGCTCGACCGGGACAGGGGGAATTTTTACTGAGGACACCATATATTTT. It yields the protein CASSSTGTGGIFTEDTIYF.

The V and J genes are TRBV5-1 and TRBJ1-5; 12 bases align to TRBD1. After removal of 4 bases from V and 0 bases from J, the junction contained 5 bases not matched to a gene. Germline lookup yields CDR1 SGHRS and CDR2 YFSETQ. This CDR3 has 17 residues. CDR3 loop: CASSPGQGATSNQPQHF. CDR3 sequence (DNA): TGCGCCAGCAGCCCGGGACAGGGGGCTACTAGCAATCAGCCCCAGCATTTT. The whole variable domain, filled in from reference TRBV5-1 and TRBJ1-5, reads KAGVTQTPRYLIKTRGQQVTLSCSPISGHRSVSWYQQTPGQGLQFLFEYFSETQRNKGNFPGRFSGRQFSNSRSEMNVSTLELGDSALYLCASSPGQGATSNQPQHFGDGTRLSIL.